These 14 T cell receptor beta chains were all obtained from the same sample, sequenced in a study of blood T cell repertoires in COVID-19. The assay was immunoSEQ multiplex PCR, and TCRdb's table has in-frame clones only and misses some. The repertoire has 500,000 to 600,000 clones, 70% to 90% of them found once; the top ten carry less than 9%. Sequenced sample: peripheral blood. The receptors derive from a woman aged 50 to 65 with COVID-19, enrolled during active disease.

This chain links TRBV5-8 with TRBJ1-3, with a possible D match to TRBD1 (6 bases). This CDR3 is built from 15 residues. V was shortened by 0 bases and J by 1 base, with 8 bases between the two germline ends. CDR1 and CDR2 (germline): SGHTS, YDEGEE. CDR3 region: CASSLGTGSGNTIYF. The DNA for the CDR3 is TGTGCCAGCAGCTTGGGTACAGGGTCTGGAAACACCATATATTTT.

This chain joins TRBV27 and TRBJ1-1, with TRBD1 as a possible D gene (6 bases). This CDR3 has 14 amino acids. Looked up from germline, CDR1 is MNHEY and CDR2 is SMNVEV (reference sequence). The V and J ends lost 5 bases and 2 bases respectively, with 12 bases between them. The DNA for the CDR3 is TGTGCCAGCAGTCAGGGGACCCTAAACACTGAAGCTTTCTTT. It specifies CASSQGTLNTEAFF.

A single count supports this clone. Other DNA variants within this sample encode the same CDR3. The rearrangement joins TRBV30 to TRBJ2-3; tentatively, D is TRBD2 (5 bases). Germline-derived CDR1 and CDR2 are GTSNPN and SVGIG (reference sequence). V lost 0 bases and J lost 8, with 6 bases in between. This CDR3 has 11 amino acids. Here the CDR3 DNA reads TGTGCCTGGAGTGTTGCGGGTACGCAGTATTTT. Translated: CAWSVAGTQYF.

This clone occurred once. The chain carries TRBV10-1 and TRBJ2-2; 10 positions agree with TRBD1. The CDR3 is made up of 15 amino acids. J gave up 4 bases and V 6 bases, and 5 bases lay outside the gene matches. The germline V gene has CDR1 WNHNN and CDR2 SYGVQD (reference sequence). CDR3 sequence: CASSLWTGGTGELFF. The CDR3 region has the DNA TGCGCCAGCAGCCTCTGGACAGGGGGCACCGGGGAGCTGTTTTTT.

The count of this clone is one. The rearrangement uses TRBV7-8 and TRBJ2-1; TRBD2 matches at 7 bases. The V and J ends lost 1 base and 6 bases, in that order; junction bases with no gene match: 3. The CDR3 covers 14 residues. CDR1 is SGHVS and CDR2 is FQNEAQ in the germline V gene. This CDR3 is CASSLGLAGNEQFF. The CDR3 DNA sequence: TGTGCCAGCAGCTTAGGACTAGCCGGCAATGAGCAGTTCTTC.

This clone appeared a single time. This chain links TRBV12-5 with TRBJ2-7, with 9 bases aligning to TRBD1. The CDR3 length is 14 residues. Germline V gene sequence: CDR1 LGHNT, CDR2 FRNRAP. Unmatched junction bases numbered 5, after V lost 4 bases and J lost 4 bases. The CDR3 nucleotides read TGTGCTAGTGGTTCGGGACAGGGATGGTACGAGCAGTACTTC. As protein: CASGSGQGWYEQYF.

The V gene is TRBV4-1, the J gene TRBJ2-5; 9 positions agree with TRBD1. With V trimmed by 1 base and J by 2 bases, 5 bases remained unmatched. Looked up from germline, CDR1 is MGHRA and CDR2 is YSYEKL. The CDR3 is made up of 16 amino acids. The CDR3 here is CASSQAPGQGQETQYF. CDR3 nucleotides: TGCGCCAGCAGCCAAGCGCCGGGACAGGGACAAGAGACCCAGTACTTC.

The J gene is TRBJ1-2, the V gene TRBV6-1; D gene unclear. With 2 bases removed from V and 8 bases from J, the gap between germline ends came to 12 bases. The CDR3 has 13 residues. Germline V CDR1 and CDR2: MNHNS, SASEGT. CDR3 DNA: TGTGCCAGCAGTGAATCGCCTTACCAGGGCTACACCTTC. This codes for CASSESPYQGYTF.

The chain uses TRBV5-1 and TRBJ1-6, with D possibly matching TRBD1 (5 bases). Trimming left V 4 bases short and J 0 bases short, with 14 bases between. Germline V gives CDR1 SGHRS, CDR2 YFSETQ. The CDR3 runs 17 residues. This CDR3 reads CASSHDSRRSYNSPLHF. CDR3 nucleotide sequence: TGCGCCAGCAGCCACGACAGCCGACGCTCCTATAATTCACCCCTCCACTTT.

This clone was counted a single time. V is TRBV24-1 and J is TRBJ2-3; maybe TRBD1 (6 bases). Germline V lookup: CDR1 KGHDR, CDR2 SFDVKD. Trimming pared 1 base from V and 9 bases from J, leaving 13 bases between. This CDR3 comprises 14 residues. CDR3 coding DNA: TGTGCCACCAGTGATTTAGGACAGCCAAGGACGCAGTATTTT. Amino acids: CATSDLGQPRTQYF.

The CDR3 bases are TGTGCCTGGAGAGGGACAGGGCAGAGAGGCACCTTC. Residues: CAWRGTGQRGTF. The chain joins TRBV30 to TRBJ1-2, with 9 bases aligning to TRBD1. The CDR3 sequence is 12 residues long. Germline V lookup: CDR1 GTSNPN, CDR2 SVGIG (reference sequence). V trimming: 3 bases; J trimming: 13 bases; junction bases outside the gene matches: 9.

This rearrangement joins TRBV5-8 to TRBJ2-1; D possibly corresponds to TRBD1 (6 bases). The CDR3 runs to 15 residues. V shed 3 bases and J shed 2 bases, with 12 bases lying between them. Germline loops: CDR1 SGHTS, CDR2 YDEGEE. CDR3 in amino acids: CASSSTGRPYNEQFF. The CDR3 region has the DNA TGTGCCAGCAGCTCAACAGGGCGCCCCTACAATGAGCAGTTCTTC.

The V call is TRBV10-3, the J call TRBJ2-3, with 12 bases lining up with TRBD2. The V segment lost 3 bases and the J segment 1 base; nucleotides outside the gene matches: 2. The CDR3 contains 16 residues. Germline V CDR1 and CDR2: ENHRY, SYGVKD. The CDR3 DNA sequence: TGTGCCATCAGTGACCTAGCGGGGGGGGGCACAGATACGCAGTATTTT. This translates into CAISDLAGGGTDTQYF.

The rearrangement uses TRBV28 and TRBJ1-4, with TRBD1 as a possible D gene (5 bases). This CDR3 comprises 12 residues. The V end was cut by 2 bases, the J end by 14 bases, with 12 bases between. Per the germline V gene, CDR1 is MDHEN and CDR2 is SYDVKM. The CDR3 here is CASSLAAGRLFF. Written as DNA, the CDR3 is TGTGCCAGCAGTTTAGCGGCAGGGCGGCTGTTTTTT. Together with reference TRBV28 and TRBJ1-4, the CDR3 gives the full variable domain: DVKVTQSSRYLVKRTGEKVFLECVQDMDHENMFWYRQDPGLGLRLIYFSYDVKMKEKGDIPEGYSVSREKKERFSLILESASTNQTSMYLCASSLAAGRLFFGSGTQLSVL.